This T cell receptor (beta chain) came from a study of technical replicates of blood from a handful of donors. Repertoires were generated with immunoSEQ multiplex PCR, while TCRdb's copy carries only in-frame clones and drops some. The top ten clones hold 0.26% of a sample with tens of thousands of clones, roughly 96% of them seen once. Germline loops: CDR1 MNHEY, CDR2 SMNVEV (reference sequence). The CDR3 loop spans 16 amino acids. The V segment lost 5 bases and the J segment 4 bases; nucleotides outside the gene matches: 6. The rearrangement joins TRBV27 to TRBJ2-5; TRBD2 aligns across 14 bases. Sequenced material: T cells isolated from PBMCs. The origin of this receptor is a human donor in good health. In DNA, the CDR3 is TGTGCCAGCAGTGTGGGACTAGCGGGGGCGAGAGAGACCCAGTACTTC. Encoded protein: CASSVGLAGARETQYF.